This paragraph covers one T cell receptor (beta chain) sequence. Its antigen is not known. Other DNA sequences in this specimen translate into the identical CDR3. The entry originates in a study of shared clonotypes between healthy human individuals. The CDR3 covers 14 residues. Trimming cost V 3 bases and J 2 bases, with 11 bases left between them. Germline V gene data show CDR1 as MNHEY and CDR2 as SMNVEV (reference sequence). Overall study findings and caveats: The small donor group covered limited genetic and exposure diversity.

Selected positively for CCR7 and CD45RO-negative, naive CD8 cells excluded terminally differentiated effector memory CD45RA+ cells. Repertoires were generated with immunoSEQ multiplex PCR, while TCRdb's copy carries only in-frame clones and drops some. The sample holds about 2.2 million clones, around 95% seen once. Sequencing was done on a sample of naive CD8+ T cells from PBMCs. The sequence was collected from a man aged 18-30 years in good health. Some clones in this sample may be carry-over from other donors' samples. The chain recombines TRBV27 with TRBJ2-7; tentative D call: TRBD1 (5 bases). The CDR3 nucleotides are TGTGCCAGCAGTTTTGGGCAGGGAACCTACGAGCAGTACTTC. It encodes CASSFGQGTYEQYF.